This T cell receptor beta chain was recovered during a study of blood T cell repertoires in COVID-19 (dated by TCRdb to the early 2020s). In the study overall: The collaborator samples originated in the United States, Italy and Spain and spanned the acute and convalescent phases of COVID-19. The prospective study material was composed of cDNA or gDNA derived from T cells, B-cell-depleted T cells, or PBMCs. Subjects who had been exposed to COVID-19, were actively infected with it, or had recovered from it provided the deeply sampled blood TCRbeta repertoires that made up the dataset. The repertoires were released in a freely available public database intended as a resource for research on the immune response to SARS-CoV-2. The samples were drawn from the first 160 participants of the ongoing ImmuneRACE study and from about 1,200 subjects provided by 6 global collaborators. A de-identified subject ID, COVID-19 status, age in years and sex were almost always included in the sample metadata. Where available, HLA class I and class II types were obtained from metadata supplied by the sample provider rather than from assay-based typing. Study-level results and caveats: Clinical and demographic metadata were provided uncurated, with the amount varying by source and participant.

In the prospective study, participants were roughly 18 to 95 years old, resided in under 30 geographic areas of the United States, and were enrolled through a virtual design. In the prospective study, cohorts were assigned on the basis of participant-reported clinical history obtained from a screening survey and a study questionnaire. Exposed participants were defined as having been in contact with someone with a PCR-confirmed or clinician-diagnosed COVID-19 case within 2 weeks of study entry. In the prospective study, mobile phlebotomists collected whole blood, serum and a nasopharyngeal or oropharyngeal swab from each participant. Over a roughly 2-month period, participants in the prospective study had the option of providing additional blood draws and questionnaires. Blood samples from the prospective study were shipped frozen or at room temperature prior to DNA extraction. The immunoSEQ Assay, a bias-controlled multiplex PCR, was used to amplify TCRbeta CDR3 regions from genomic DNA. Regarding the original processing steps: Nucleated cell counts per sample were estimated from amplification of reference gene primers within the assay. To quantify the absolute abundance of each unique TCRbeta CDR3 rearrangement, sequence reads were collapsed and filtered. For each sample, productive Simpson clonality was calculated by taking the square root of Simpson's diversity index across productive rearrangements. TCRdb re-hosts the immuneACCESS table, in-frame sequences only. Its copies lack some clones; in the studies checked, an unresolved V gene accounts for under half of them, and the cause for the rest is not known. Clonal size and the V and J genes are those of that table, whereas D and trimming came from the DNA. The sample table shows 200,000 to 250,000 clones, and 80% to 90% are seen once. In total, the top ten clones hold roughly 4% of the sample.

V is shortened by 6 bases, J by 2 bases, and the region joining them spans 16 bases. Per the germline V gene, SNHLY is the CDR1 and FYNNEI is the CDR2. The CDR3 runs 15 amino acids, cysteine and phenylalanine included. Only the CDR3 portion is preserved as DNA: 45 bases, with reading frame beginning at the first base. Of note for this clone: What antigen it recognizes has not been identified. Per-base qualities were not stored, and no clone one base away is much larger.

The sequence links TRBV2 to TRBJ1-2; TRBD1 is possibly the D segment (6 matching bases). The specimen sequenced was PBMCs or T cells enriched from blood (not recorded which). The receptor was derived from a woman in her twenties or thirties who had been exposed to COVID-19. This receptor carries the CDR3 CASSALQGLNYGYTF. In nucleotide form, the sequence is TGTGCCAGCAGCGCGCTACAGGGCCTCAACTATGGCTACACCTTC.